These T cell receptor beta chains were read from a single sample in a study of identical twins. TCRdb independently ran MiXCR on the 5' RACE reads; one entry per CDR3 protein. This sample has under 350,000 distinct CDR3 sequences; 9.5% occur once, and the top ten carry 7% to 8.5%. A further study also used this sample, focusing on yellow fever vaccine responses in identical twins.

Sequenced input: CD8+ T cells sorted from blood. Every receptor here comes from a woman aged 18-29 years in good health. Both conserved end residues are part of each CDR3. A D gene is named only where the DNA matches it firmly. A row's size may be missing; if present it is once, few, many or a size class.

>TRBJ2-1|TRBV29-1|TRBD2|17|NA
TGCAGCGTTGAAGGGGGGATTGGACTAGCGAGTTACAATGAGCAGTTCTTC
CSVEGGIGLASYNEQFF
>TRBJ2-7|TRBV13|NA|14|few
TGTGCCAGCAGCCCCCGGTCAATAGGTTACGAGCAGTACTTC
CASSPRSIGYEQYF
>TRBJ2-1|TRBV7-9|TRBD1|15|few
TGTGCCAGCAGCGCCGGACAGGGGGACTACAATGAGCAGTTCTTC
CASSAGQGDYNEQFF
>TRBJ1-2|TRBV12-3/TRBV12-4|TRBD1|16|few
TGTGCCAGCAGGGACCCCAGGGACAGGGATTACTATGGCTACACCTTC
CASRDPRDRDYYGYTF
>TRBJ2-5|TRBV6-5|TRBD2|14|NA
TGTGCCAGCAGTTACTTCACTAGCGGAGAGACCCAGTACTTC
CASSYFTSGETQYF
>TRBJ2-6|TRBV11-2|NA|16|few
TGTGCCAGCAGCTTGGGACGGTACTCTGGGGCCAACGTCCTGACTTTC
CASSLGRYSGANVLTF
>TRBJ2-3|TRBV28|TRBD2|16|few
TGTGCCAGCAGTACCGAGCGGGACCCTCCCACAGATACGCAGTATTTT
CASSTERDPPTDTQYF
>TRBJ2-5|TRBV7-9|NA|14|NA
TGTGCCAGCAGCTCACCGGGACCATCGGTGACCCAGTACTTC
CASSSPGPSVTQYF
>TRBJ2-7|TRBV10-2|NA|15|NA
TGCGCCAGCAGGAATCCTGGCGCATCCTCCTACGAGAAGTACTTC
CASRNPGASSYEKYF
>TRBJ2-3|TRBV27|TRBD2|16|few
TGTGCCAGCAGTTTAACTAGCGGGGGACTCACAGATACGCAGTATTTT
CASSLTSGGLTDTQYF
>TRBJ2-3|TRBV3-1|NA|14|few
TGTGCCAGCAGCTCAAGGTCCAGCACAGATACGCAGTATTTT
CASSSRSSTDTQYF
>TRBJ2-7|TRBV29-1|NA|13|once
TGCAGCGTTGAACACAGGGCAACCCACGAGCAGTACTTC
CSVEHRATHEQYF
>TRBJ2-3|TRBV30|TRBD1|14|NA
TGTGCCTGGAGCAGGACAGGGGGTACAGATACGCAGTATTTT
CAWSRTGGTDTQYF
>TRBJ2-7|TRBV5-1|NA|13|NA
TGCGCCAGCAGCTTGGAGGCAGCCTACGAGCAGTACTTC
CASSLEAAYEQYF
>TRBJ2-1|TRBV6-2/TRBV6-3|TRBD1|14|few
TGTGCCAGCAGTACAGACAGGGGGTACAATGAGCAGTTCTTC
CASSTDRGYNEQFF
>TRBJ2-5|TRBV7-9|NA|16|NA
TGTGCCAGCACCCCCGCCGGGGCGGGACCTAAAGAGACCCAGTACTTC
CASTPAGAGPKETQYF
>TRBJ2-2|TRBV6-4|NA|12|NA
TGTGCCAGCAATACGGGAACCGGGGAGCTGTTTTTT
CASNTGTGELFF
>TRBJ1-6|TRBV7-2|NA|16|many
TGTGCCAGCAGCCCAGATCCGGGGGCCTATAATTCACCCCTCCACTTT
CASSPDPGAYNSPLHF
>TRBJ2-7|TRBV7-2|NA|15|few
TGTGCCAGCAGCTACGACATAGGAATAGCATACGAGCAGTACTTC
CASSYDIGIAYEQYF
>TRBJ2-3|TRBV29-1|TRBD2|15|many
TGCAGCGTTGATAGCGGGGGGGACCTCGCAGATACGCAGTATTTT
CSVDSGGDLADTQYF
>TRBJ2-7|TRBV29-1|TRBD2|14|NA
TGCAGCGCAGAAATTAGCGGGGTCCTCTACGAGCAGTACTTC
CSAEISGVLYEQYF
>TRBJ2-7|TRBV4-1|TRBD1|15|NA
TGCGCCACCGGAGGGGCCGGGACAGGGGAATACGAGCAGTACTTC
CATGGAGTGEYEQYF
>TRBJ2-3|TRBV7-8|NA|16|many
TGTGCCAGCAGCTTATCAGGGTGGGGGGGCACAGATACGCAGTATTTT
CASSLSGWGGTDTQYF
>TRBJ1-5|TRBV12-3/TRBV12-4|TRBD1|15|many
TGTGCCAGCAGTCCGGGGACAGGGGGCGCCTGGCCCCAGCATTTT
CASSPGTGGAWPQHF
>TRBJ2-7|TRBV10-3|NA|14|many
TGTGCCATCAGGGGCGGTAGAAACTCCTACGAGCAGTACTTC
CAIRGGRNSYEQYF
>TRBJ2-2|TRBV7-3|TRBD1|12|few
TGTGCCGTCAGGGGGCGCACCGGGGAGCTGTTTTTT
CAVRGRTGELFF
>TRBJ2-7|TRBV29-1|NA|14|many
TGCAGCGTTGAGGAAGGGGGATTCTCCTACGAGCAGTACTTC
CSVEEGGFSYEQYF
>TRBJ2-3|TRBV27|NA|12|NA
TGTGCCAGCAGCCCGGCCCAAGATACGCAGTATTTT
CASSPAQDTQYF
>TRBJ1-1|TRBV7-9|NA|12|NA
TGTGCCAGCAGCTTAGGGGAGGCTGAAGCTTTCTTT
CASSLGEAEAFF
>TRBJ2-5|TRBV7-9|TRBD1|16|NA
TGTGCCAGCAGCTTACCCCTAGACAGGGTTCAAGAGACCCAGTACTTC
CASSLPLDRVQETQYF
>TRBJ2-7|TRBV27|TRBD2|16|few
TGTGCCAGCAGTTCCCGACTAGCGGGGCTATACTACGAGCAGTACTTC
CASSSRLAGLYYEQYF
>TRBJ1-1|TRBV11-2|TRBD1|16|NA
TGTGCCAGCAGCCCTCGGACAGGGGGCGCGAGCACTGAAGCTTTCTTT
CASSPRTGGASTEAFF
>TRBJ2-1|TRBV6-4|NA|16|many
TGTGCCAGCAGTGACTCTGGGCGATCTTTTTCAGATCAGCAGTTCTTC
CASSDSGRSFSDQQFF
>TRBJ2-2|TRBV15|NA|13|few
TGTGCCACCAGCAGCCTCAACACCGGGGAGCTGTTTTTT
CATSSLNTGELFF
>TRBJ2-7|TRBV20-1|TRBD2|16|many
TGCAGTGCTACCATAGGGGACTACCTTATCTCCTACGAGCAGTACTTC
CSATIGDYLISYEQYF
>TRBJ2-7|TRBV7-9|TRBD1|14|few
TGTGCCAGCAGCCCGAGGGGGCCACCCCTCGAGCAGTACTTC
CASSPRGPPLEQYF